The source of this TCR beta chain is a study of cytomegalovirus exposure and HLA in healthy donors. General study results and limits: The classifier reportedly diagnosed cytomegalovirus status with high specificity and sensitivity. The study put 150 to 200 TCR beta chains on its list as cytomegalovirus-associated.

Primers for the PCR totalled 60 Vbeta and 13 Jbeta. TCRdb's copy holds only in-frame clones and misses some; the assay was immunoSEQ multiplex PCR. The top ten hold roughly 4.3% of the sample, which has about 95,000 clones, around 84% seen once. This clone turned up a few times. Its antigen is unknown. All the people who gave samples were healthy bone marrow donors. Each donor was nominally healthy when sampled (though unrecorded immune exposures were likely). There are 15 residues in the CDR3. The germline gives CDR1 LNHDA, CDR2 SQIVND (reference sequence). J lost 5 bases, V lost 4 bases, and 5 bases had no gene match.

This chain connects TRBV19 to TRBJ2-5; 12 bases are shared with TRBD2. This sequence originates from a woman between 40 and 50 years old in good health and CMV-seropositive. Sample: PBMCs. The CDR3 DNA is TGTGCCAGTAGTACCCAGACTAGCGGGAGTGAGACCCAGTACTTC. Encoded protein: CASSTQTSGSETQYF.